This entry features one T cell receptor (beta chain) sequence. What it binds is unknown. The data are from a study of shared clonotypes between healthy human individuals. None of the donors, who were healthy HIV-negative adults, had recently had acute infections or vaccinations. Study-level findings and limits: Among donors, clonotype sharing was expected to be affected by sequencing depth.

Germline V gene lookup returns CDR1 MDHEN and CDR2 SYDVKM. Trimming removed 5 bases from V and 3 bases from J; junction bases left unmatched: 18. The CDR3 runs to 18 residues. In the study's own analysis: ImmunoSEQ only sent back junction sequences with no quality scores, so filtering was done differently. This table comes from immunoSEQ multiplex PCR, and its TCRdb copy is limited to in-frame clones, with some not included. V, J and clone size were drawn from that table, and D and trimming were deduced from the DNA. The data contain a few million clones, around 93% of them singletons. This sequence was found in a man aged 18 to 35 in good health. Some clones in this sample may be carry-over from other donors' samples. The chain carries TRBV28 and TRBJ1-2; TRBD1 aligns across 7 bases. The sequenced sample was naive CD4+ T cells from PBMCs. Sample subset: CD45RA+ positively selected. CDR3 bases: TGTGCCAGCAGTGGTCCCGGTCGAGGAAGGGGGCTATACTATGGCTACACCTTC. Amino acids: CASSGPGRGRGLYYGYTF.